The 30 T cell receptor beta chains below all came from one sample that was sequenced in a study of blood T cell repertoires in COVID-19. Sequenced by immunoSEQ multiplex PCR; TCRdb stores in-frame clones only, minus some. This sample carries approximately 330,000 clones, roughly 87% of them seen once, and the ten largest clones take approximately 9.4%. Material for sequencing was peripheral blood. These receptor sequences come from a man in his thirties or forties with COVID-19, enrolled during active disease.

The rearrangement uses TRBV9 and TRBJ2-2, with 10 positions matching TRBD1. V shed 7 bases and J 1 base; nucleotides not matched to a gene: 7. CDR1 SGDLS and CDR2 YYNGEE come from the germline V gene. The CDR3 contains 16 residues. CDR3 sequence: CASGTGTGVNTGELFF. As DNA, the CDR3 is TGTGCCAGCGGAACCGGGACAGGGGTGAACACCGGGGAGCTGTTTTTT.

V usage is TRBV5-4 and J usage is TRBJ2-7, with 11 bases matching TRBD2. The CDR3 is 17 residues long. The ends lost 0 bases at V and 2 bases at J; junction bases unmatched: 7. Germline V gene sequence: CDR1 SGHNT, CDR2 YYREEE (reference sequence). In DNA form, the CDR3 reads TGTGCCAGCAGCTTGGGATCTGGACTAGCGGGTGCCTACGAGCAGTACTTC. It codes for CASSLGSGLAGAYEQYF.

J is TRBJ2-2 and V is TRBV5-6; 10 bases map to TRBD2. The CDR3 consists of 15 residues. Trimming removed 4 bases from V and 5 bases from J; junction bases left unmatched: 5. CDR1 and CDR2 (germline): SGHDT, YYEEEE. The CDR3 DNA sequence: TGTGCCAGCAGCCCTAGCGGGGGCTGGACCGGGGAGCTGTTTTTT. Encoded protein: CASSPSGGWTGELFF.

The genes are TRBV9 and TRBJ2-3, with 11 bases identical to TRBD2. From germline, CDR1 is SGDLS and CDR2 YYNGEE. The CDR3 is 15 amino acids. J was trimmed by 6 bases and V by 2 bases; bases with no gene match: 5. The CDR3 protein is CASSVSGRAVDTQYF. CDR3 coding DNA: TGTGCCAGCAGCGTTAGCGGGAGGGCCGTTGATACGCAGTATTTT.

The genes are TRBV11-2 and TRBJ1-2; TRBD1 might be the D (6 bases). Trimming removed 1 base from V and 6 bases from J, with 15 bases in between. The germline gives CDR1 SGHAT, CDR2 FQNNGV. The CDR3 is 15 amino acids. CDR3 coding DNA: TGTGCCAGCAGCTTAGGGACAGCTGCCTTGGATGGCTACACCTTC. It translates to CASSLGTAALDGYTF.

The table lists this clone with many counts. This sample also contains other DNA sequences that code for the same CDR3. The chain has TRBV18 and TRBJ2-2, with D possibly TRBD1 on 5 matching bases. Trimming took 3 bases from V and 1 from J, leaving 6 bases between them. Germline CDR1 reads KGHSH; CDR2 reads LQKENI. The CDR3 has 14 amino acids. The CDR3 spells CASSPGQNTGELFF. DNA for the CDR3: TGTGCCAGCTCACCGGGGCAGAACACCGGGGAGCTGTTTTTT.

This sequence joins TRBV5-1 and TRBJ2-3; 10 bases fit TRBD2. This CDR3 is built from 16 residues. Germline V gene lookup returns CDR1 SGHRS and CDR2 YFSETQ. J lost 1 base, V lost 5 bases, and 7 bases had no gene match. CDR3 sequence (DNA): TGCGCCAGCAGACCCTCCGGGACTAGCGGCACAGATACGCAGTATTTT. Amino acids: CASRPSGTSGTDTQYF. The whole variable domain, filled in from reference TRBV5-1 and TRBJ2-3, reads KAGVTQTPRYLIKTRGQQVTLSCSPISGHRSVSWYQQTPGQGLQFLFEYFSETQRNKGNFPGRFSGRQFSNSRSEMNVSTLELGDSALYLCASRPSGTSGTDTQYFGPGTRLTVL.

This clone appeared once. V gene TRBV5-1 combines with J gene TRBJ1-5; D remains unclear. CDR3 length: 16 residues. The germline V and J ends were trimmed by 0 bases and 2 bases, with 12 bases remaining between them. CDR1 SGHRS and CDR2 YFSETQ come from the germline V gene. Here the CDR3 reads CASSLGEGGGNQPQHF. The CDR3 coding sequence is TGCGCCAGCAGCTTGGGGGAGGGAGGTGGCAATCAGCCCCAGCATTTT.

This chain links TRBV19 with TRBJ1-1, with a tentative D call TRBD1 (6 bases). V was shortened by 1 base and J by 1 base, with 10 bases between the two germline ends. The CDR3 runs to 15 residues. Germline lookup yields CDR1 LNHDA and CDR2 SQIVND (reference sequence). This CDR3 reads CASSIAAGANTEAFF. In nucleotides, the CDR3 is TGTGCCAGTAGTATAGCAGCAGGGGCGAACACTGAAGCTTTCTTT.

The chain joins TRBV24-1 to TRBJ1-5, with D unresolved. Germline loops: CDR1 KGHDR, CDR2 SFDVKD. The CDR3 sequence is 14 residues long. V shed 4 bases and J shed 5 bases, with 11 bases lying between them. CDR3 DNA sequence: TGTGCCACCAGTGACGTTGAGGCACATCAGCCCCAGCATTTT. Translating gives CATSDVEAHQPQHF.

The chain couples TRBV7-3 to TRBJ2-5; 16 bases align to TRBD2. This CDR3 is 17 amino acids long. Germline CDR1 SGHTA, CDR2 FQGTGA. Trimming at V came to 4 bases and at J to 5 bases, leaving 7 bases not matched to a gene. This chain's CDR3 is CASSSGTSGGAGETQYF. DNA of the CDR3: TGTGCCAGCAGCTCCGGGACTAGCGGGGGGGCCGGGGAGACCCAGTACTTC. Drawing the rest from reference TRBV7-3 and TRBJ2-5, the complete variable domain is GAGVSQTPSNKVTEKGKYVELRCDPISGHTALYWYRQSLGQGPEFLIYFQGTGAADDSGLPNDRFFAVRPEGSVSTLKIQRTERGDSAVYLCASSSGTSGGAGETQYFGPGTRLLVL.

CDR3 sequence (DNA): TGTGCCAGCAGCTTAGCGAATCTAGCGGGAACCGTAGAGACCCAGTACTTC. This codes for CASSLANLAGTVETQYF. The genes are TRBV7-9 and TRBJ2-5, with TRBD2 matching 9 bases. From germline, CDR1 is SEHNR and CDR2 FQNEAQ (reference sequence). The CDR3 length is 17 residues. V shed 0 bases, J shed 4 bases, and the junction held 9 bases outside the gene matches.

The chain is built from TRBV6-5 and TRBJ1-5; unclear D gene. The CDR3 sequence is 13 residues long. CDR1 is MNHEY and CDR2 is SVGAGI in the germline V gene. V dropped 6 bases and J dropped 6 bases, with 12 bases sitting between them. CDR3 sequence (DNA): TGTGCCAGCAGGTACGCCATGAGTCAGCCCCAGCATTTT. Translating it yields CASRYAMSQPQHF.

CDR3: CSASWPTEAFF. CDR3 nucleotides: TGCAGTGCTAGCTGGCCCACTGAAGCTTTCTTT. This rearrangement joins TRBV20-1 to TRBJ1-1; no clear D gene. CDR3 length equals 11 residues. V was cut by 3 bases and J by 4 bases, with 6 bases left in between. Germline V CDR1 and CDR2: DFQATT, SNEGSKA (reference sequence).

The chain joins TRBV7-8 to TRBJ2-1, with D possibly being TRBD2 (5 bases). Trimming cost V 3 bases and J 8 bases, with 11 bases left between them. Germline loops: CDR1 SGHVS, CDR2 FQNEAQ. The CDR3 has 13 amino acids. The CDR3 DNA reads TGTGCCAGCAGCTTTCAACACGGGGATGAGCAGTTCTTC. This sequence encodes CASSFQHGDEQFF.

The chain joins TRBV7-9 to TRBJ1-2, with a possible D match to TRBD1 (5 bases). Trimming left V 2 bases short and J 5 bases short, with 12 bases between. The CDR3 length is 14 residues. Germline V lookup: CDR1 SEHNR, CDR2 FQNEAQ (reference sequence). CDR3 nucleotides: TGTGCCAGCAGCTTATTTCGCCAGGGTTATGGCTACACCTTC. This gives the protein CASSLFRQGYGYTF.

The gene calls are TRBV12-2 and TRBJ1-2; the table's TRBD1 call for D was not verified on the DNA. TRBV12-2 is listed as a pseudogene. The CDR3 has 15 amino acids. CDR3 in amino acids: CASRLEGQPNYGYTF. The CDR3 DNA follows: TGTGCAAGTCGCTTAGAGGGACAGCCTAACTATGGCTACACCTTC.

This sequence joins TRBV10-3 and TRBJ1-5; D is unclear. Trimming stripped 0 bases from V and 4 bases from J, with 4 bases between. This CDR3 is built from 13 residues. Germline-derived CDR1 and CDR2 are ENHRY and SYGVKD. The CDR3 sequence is CAISESQNQPQHF. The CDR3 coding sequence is TGTGCCATCAGTGAGTCGCAGAATCAGCCCCAGCATTTT.

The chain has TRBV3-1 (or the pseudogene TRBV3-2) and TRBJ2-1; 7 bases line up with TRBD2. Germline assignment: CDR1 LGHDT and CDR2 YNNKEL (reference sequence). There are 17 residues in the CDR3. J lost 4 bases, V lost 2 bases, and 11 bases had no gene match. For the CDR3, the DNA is TGTGCCAGCAGCCAATGGAGGTCTAGCGGAGTATACAATGAGCAGTTCTTC. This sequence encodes CASSQWRSSGVYNEQFF.

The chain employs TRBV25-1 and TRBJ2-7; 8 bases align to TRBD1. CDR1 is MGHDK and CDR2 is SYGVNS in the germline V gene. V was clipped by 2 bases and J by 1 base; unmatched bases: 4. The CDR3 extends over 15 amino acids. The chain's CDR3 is CASSEQGASSYEQYF. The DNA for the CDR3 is TGTGCCAGCAGTGAACAGGGGGCGTCGTCCTACGAGCAGTACTTC.

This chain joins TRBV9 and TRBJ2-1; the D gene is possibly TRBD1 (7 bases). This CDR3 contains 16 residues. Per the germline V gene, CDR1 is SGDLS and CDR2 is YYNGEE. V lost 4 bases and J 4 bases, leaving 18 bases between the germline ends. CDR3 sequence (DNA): TGTGCCAGCAGCCCGCAGGGGGGAGTACAGTACAATGAGCAGTTCTTC. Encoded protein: CASSPQGGVQYNEQFF. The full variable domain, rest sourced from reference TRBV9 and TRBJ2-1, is DSGVTQTPKHLITATGQRVTLRCSPRSGDLSVYWYQQSLDQGLQFLIQYYNGEERAKGNILERFSAQQFPDLHSELNLSSLELGDSALYFCASSPQGGVQYNEQFFGPGTRLTVL.

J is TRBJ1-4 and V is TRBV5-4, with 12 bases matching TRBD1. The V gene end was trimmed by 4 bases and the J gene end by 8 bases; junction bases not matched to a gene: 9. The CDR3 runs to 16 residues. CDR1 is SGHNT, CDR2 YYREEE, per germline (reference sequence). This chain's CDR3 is CASSAGQGALREKLFF. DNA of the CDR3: TGTGCCAGCAGCGCGGGACAGGGGGCTCTTAGAGAAAAACTGTTTTTT.

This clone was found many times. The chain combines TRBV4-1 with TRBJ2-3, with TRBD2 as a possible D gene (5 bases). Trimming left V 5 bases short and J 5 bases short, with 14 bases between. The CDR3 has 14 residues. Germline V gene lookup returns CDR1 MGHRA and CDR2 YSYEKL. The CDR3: CASSATSAGDTQYF. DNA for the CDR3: TGCGCCAGCAGCGCGACCTCGGCGGGAGATACGCAGTATTTT.

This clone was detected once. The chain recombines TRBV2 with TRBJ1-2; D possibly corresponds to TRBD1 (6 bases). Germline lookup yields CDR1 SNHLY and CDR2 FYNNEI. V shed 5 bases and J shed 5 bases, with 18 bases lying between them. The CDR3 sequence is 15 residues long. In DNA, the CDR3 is TGTGCCAGCAGTCTTTTACAGGGCCAGGGGTATGGCTACACCTTC. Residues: CASSLLQGQGYGYTF. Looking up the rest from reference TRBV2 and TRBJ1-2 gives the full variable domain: EPEVTQTPSHQVTQMGQEVILRCVPISNHLYFYWYRQILGQKVEFLVSFYNNEISEKSEIFDDQFSVERPDGSNFTLKIRSTKLEDSAMYFCASSLLQGQGYGYTFGSGTRLTVV.

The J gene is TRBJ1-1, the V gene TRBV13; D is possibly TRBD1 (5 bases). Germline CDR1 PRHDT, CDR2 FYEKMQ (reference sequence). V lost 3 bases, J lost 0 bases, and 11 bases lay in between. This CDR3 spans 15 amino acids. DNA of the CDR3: TGTGCCAGCAGCTTCGTGGGGGGAATGAACACTGAAGCTTTCTTT. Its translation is CASSFVGGMNTEAFF.

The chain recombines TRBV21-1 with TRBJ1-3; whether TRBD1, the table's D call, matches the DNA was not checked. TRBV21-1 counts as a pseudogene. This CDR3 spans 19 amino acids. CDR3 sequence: CASSPRQGVGFDSGNTIYF. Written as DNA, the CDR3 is TGTGCCAGCAGCCCTCGACAGGGGGTAGGGTTTGACTCTGGAAACACCATATATTTT.

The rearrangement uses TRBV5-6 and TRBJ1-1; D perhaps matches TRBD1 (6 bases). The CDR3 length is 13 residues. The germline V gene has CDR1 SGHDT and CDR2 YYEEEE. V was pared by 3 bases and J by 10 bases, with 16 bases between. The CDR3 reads CASSSEGEYSAFF. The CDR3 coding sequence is TGTGCCAGCAGCTCCGAGGGGGAATACTCAGCTTTCTTT.

The CDR3 reads CASSTGQGIYEQYF. In DNA form, the CDR3 reads TGTGCCAGCAGTACGGGACAGGGGATCTACGAGCAGTACTTC. The chain joins TRBV28 to TRBJ2-7, with TRBD1 matching over 10 bases. The CDR3 sequence is 14 residues long. Germline loops: CDR1 MDHEN, CDR2 SYDVKM. After removal of 5 bases from V and 3 bases from J, the junction contained 4 bases not matched to a gene.

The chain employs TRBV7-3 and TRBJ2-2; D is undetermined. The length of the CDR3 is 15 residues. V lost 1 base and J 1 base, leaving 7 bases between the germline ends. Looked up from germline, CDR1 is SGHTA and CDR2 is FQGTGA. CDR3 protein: CASSLRGGNTGELFF. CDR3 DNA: TGTGCCAGCAGCTTAAGAGGCGGGAACACCGGGGAGCTGTTTTTT.

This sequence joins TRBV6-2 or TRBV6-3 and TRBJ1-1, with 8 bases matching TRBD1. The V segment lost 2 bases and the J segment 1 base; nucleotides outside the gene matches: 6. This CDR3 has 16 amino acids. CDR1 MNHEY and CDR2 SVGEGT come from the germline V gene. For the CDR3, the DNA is TGTGCCAGCAGTTACGTCACCGGGACAGGGAACACTGAAGCTTTCTTT. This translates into CASSYVTGTGNTEAFF.